This entry lists 11 T cell receptor beta chains sequenced from one sample in a study of regulatory T cells in long-lasting Graves disease. Specified time point: persistent/refractory GD, antithyroid drugs over 5 years with positive TRAb. Following extraction of RNA from PBMCs, that RNA was used to make the TCR library. For TCR beta, libraries came from iRepertoire HTBI primers and Arm-PCR of CDR3 regions. Each CDR3 protein gets one entry after TCRdb re-called the multiplex PCR reads with MiXCR. The sample holds roughly 500,000 distinct CDR3 sequences, roughly 23% seen once. The starting material was peripheral blood mononuclear cells (PBMCs), obtained when the disease was refractory, from a patient treated with antithyroid drugs. The receptors derive from a female donor with Graves disease.

The V and J genes are TRBV5-5 and TRBJ1-2; D gene uncertain. CDR1 and CDR2 from the germline V gene are SGHKS and YYEKEE (reference sequence). The CDR3 contains 13 residues. V lost 4 bases and J lost 4, with 11 bases in between. This chain's CDR3 is CASSARAAYGYTF. CDR3 DNA sequence: TGTGCCAGCAGCGCTCGGGCTGCCTATGGCTACACCTTC.

This clonotype has ten or more counts. The rearrangement uses TRBV29-1 and TRBJ2-5; D is unresolved. Germline V gives CDR1 SQVTM, CDR2 ANQGSEA. The V gene lost 0 bases and the J gene lost 5 bases, with 10 bases spanning the gap. The CDR3 loop spans 13 amino acids. The DNA for the CDR3 is TGCAGCGTTGAAGAGGTCCTCGGGGAGACCCAGTACTTC. It encodes CSVEEVLGETQYF.

This clonotype was seen only a few times. The chain has TRBV18 and TRBJ2-5; a possible D gene is TRBD1 (5 bases). V was shortened by 5 bases and J by 3 bases, with 13 bases between the two germline ends. Germline V gene data show CDR1 as KGHSH and CDR2 as LQKENI. This CDR3 is 14 amino acids long. CDR3 region: CASSLRAGKETQYF. The CDR3 DNA sequence: TGTGCCAGCTCATTACGGGCAGGGAAAGAGACCCAGTACTTC.

This clonotype was seen repeatedly, ten times or more. The genes are TRBV6-2 or TRBV6-3 and TRBJ2-5, with D perhaps matching TRBD1 (6 bases). The germline V and J ends were trimmed by 2 bases and 5 bases, with 21 bases remaining between them. Per the germline V gene, CDR1 is MNHEY and CDR2 is SVGEGT. This CDR3 contains 17 residues. The CDR3 region is CASSYGRGTRGQETQYF. The DNA for the CDR3 is TGTGCCAGCAGTTACGGACGAGGAACCAGGGGTCAGGAGACCCAGTACTTC.

In the case of this clonotype: This may stem from a read error, because a much larger clone lies one nucleotide away. As the CDR3 is not closed by the conserved phenylalanine or tryptophan, this likely results from a read error. V is TRBV6-1 and J is TRBJ1-1; 9 bases match TRBD1. In germline, CDR1 is MNHNS, CDR2 SASEGT. V dropped 6 bases and J dropped 0; count of bases not matched to a gene: 11. CDR3 length: 17 amino acids. CDR3 residues: CASRAGTGPFMNTEAFS. The CDR3 DNA sequence: TGTGCCAGCAGGGCAGGGACAGGGCCTTTCATGAACACTGAAGCTTTCTCT.

This clonotype was seen ten or more times. The CDR3: CSVQGTGNQPQHF. The CDR3 bases are TGCAGCGTTCAAGGGACAGGCAATCAGCCCCAGCATTTT. The V gene is TRBV29-1, the J gene TRBJ1-5; 7 positions agree with TRBD1. The CDR3 has 13 residues. With V trimmed by 5 bases and J by 2 bases, 3 bases remained unmatched. Germline V gene lookup returns CDR1 SQVTM and CDR2 ANQGSEA.

Ten or more counts support this clonotype. This chain connects TRBV12-3 or TRBV12-4 to TRBJ1-1; D might be TRBD1 (6 bases). The CDR3 runs 14 residues. V was shortened by 7 bases and J by 1 base, with 13 bases between the two germline ends. Here the CDR3 reads CASTGGGGNTEAFF. CDR3 DNA: TGTGCCAGCACCGGGGGAGGGGGGAACACTGAAGCTTTCTTT.

The chain joins TRBV4-1 to TRBJ2-7; D not certain. Germline values: CDR1 MGHRA, CDR2 YSYEKL. The CDR3 spans 13 residues. V was pared by 4 bases and J by 3 bases, with 10 bases between. The CDR3 is CASSRSSYYEQYF. The CDR3 DNA is TGCGCCAGCAGCCGAAGTTCCTACTACGAGCAGTACTTC.

This chain uses TRBV30 with TRBJ1-1; no reliable D call. V shed 0 bases and J shed 1 base, with 6 bases lying between them. Germline values: CDR1 GTSNPN, CDR2 SVGIG (reference sequence). The CDR3 length is 13 residues. For the CDR3, the DNA is TGTGCCTGGAGTGTTGGGAAGAACACTGAAGCTTTCTTT. This gives the protein CAWSVGKNTEAFF.

This clonotype was counted a few times. The J gene is TRBJ1-6, the V gene TRBV6-2 or TRBV6-3, with unresolved D. The V gene lost 2 bases and the J gene lost 5 bases, with 7 bases spanning the gap. Germline V CDR1 and CDR2: MNHEY, SVGEGT. The CDR3 is made up of 14 amino acids. This chain's CDR3 is CASSYATNNSPLHF. The CDR3 DNA sequence: TGTGCCAGCAGTTACGCAACTAATAATTCACCCCTCCACTTT.

This clonotype has only a few counts. The chain couples TRBV7-2 to TRBJ2-4; D remains ambiguous. Germline CDR1 reads SGHTA; CDR2 reads FQGNSA. The CDR3 loop spans 17 amino acids. V shed 5 bases and J shed 0 bases, with 17 bases lying between them. CDR3 DNA: TGTGCCAGCAGCGCAAGGACCCTACCCTTAGCCAAAAACATTCAGTACTTC. Protein: CASSARTLPLAKNIQYF.